The entry that follows covers one T cell receptor (beta chain) sequence. Trimming took off 1 base at V and 4 bases at J, with 12 bases between the two ends. Germline V lookup: CDR1 SGHTA, CDR2 FQGNSA. CDR3 length: 15 residues. This sample is part of a study of OX40 agonist ivuxolimab in advanced cancers. Study information: Partial response was recorded in three patients: one hepatocellular carcinoma and two cutaneous melanoma cases.

Sequenced by immunoSEQ multiplex PCR; TCRdb stores in-frame clones only, minus some. The data hold around 110,000 clones, with around 95% observed a single time. The receptor was isolated from an adult with an advanced solid tumor such as melanoma, head and neck, liver or kidney cancer. The sample here was CD4+ or CD8+ T cells sorted from blood, taken in a trial of the OX40 agonist ivuxolimab. The chain links TRBV7-2 to TRBJ2-3; the D gene is possibly TRBD1 (6 bases). The CDR3 region is CASSLVGQGADTQYF. CDR3 nucleotide sequence: TGTGCCAGCAGCTTAGTGGGACAAGGGGCAGATACGCAGTATTTT.